This T cell receptor (beta chain) comes out of a study of T cell changes during pregnancy in multiple sclerosis. Sequenced by immunoSEQ multiplex PCR; TCRdb stores in-frame clones only, minus some. The table shows roughly 57,000 clones, with 80% to 95% occurring only once. Germline V gene data show CDR1 as KGHSH and CDR2 as LQKENI. This CDR3 contains 12 residues. V trimming: 6 bases; J trimming: 4 bases; junction bases outside the gene matches: 0. The receptor's source is a female donor with multiple sclerosis, enrolled in a pregnancy study. The material was CD4+ T cells from peripheral blood mononuclear cells, obtained after pregnancy. This chain links TRBV18 with TRBJ1-1, with TRBD1 matching over 9 bases. The CDR3 loop reads CASSTGGTEAFF. CDR3 DNA: TGTGCCAGCTCGACAGGGGGCACTGAAGCTTTCTTT.